This T cell receptor beta chain was recovered during a study of blood T cell repertoires in COVID-19. Study details: T cells, B-cell-depleted T cells, or PBMCs supplied cDNA or gDNA.

TCRdb keeps only in-frame clones here, not all; method: immunoSEQ multiplex PCR. Here the sample spans 200,000 to 250,000 clones, approximately 85% being singletons. Germline V gives CDR1 LNHNV, CDR2 YYDKDF (reference sequence). The CDR3 runs 15 residues. V lost 1 base, J lost 4 bases, and 6 bases stayed unmatched. Seattle patient enrollment occurred during active infection, with longitudinal follow-up thereafter. Sequencing was done on a sample of peripheral blood. The clonotype was recovered from a woman in her sixties or seventies with COVID-19, enrolled during active disease. The chain has TRBV15 and TRBJ2-7, with 8 bases that match TRBD2. The CDR3 loop is CATSRVAGPQYEQYF. The DNA for the CDR3 is TGTGCCACCAGCAGAGTAGCGGGGCCCCAGTACGAGCAGTACTTC.